The rows below give T cell receptor beta chains drawn from one sample of a study of blood T cell repertoires in COVID-19. Assay used: immunoSEQ multiplex PCR; TCRdb lists only in-frame clones, some missing. The table includes a few hundred thousand clones, around nine tenths detected once. Sequencing used peripheral blood. The receptor source for this set is a woman aged 70-85 years with active or convalescent COVID-19. Each CDR3 is given with its conserved first and last residue. The D gene is left open where the match is weak. Clone size, where shown, is once, few, many, or a class for clones that have expanded.

D	V	J	size	DNA	CDR3
.	TRBV9	TRBJ1-4	.	TGTGCCAGCAGTTCCGCGGGGTATAATGAAAAACTGTTTTTT	CASSSAGYNEKLFF
TRBD1	TRBV7-3	TRBJ2-7	.	TGTGCCAGCAGCTACTCTGGGACAGCCAACTACGAGCAGTACTTC	CASSYSGTANYEQYF
.	TRBV7-2	TRBJ1-2	.	TGTGCCAGCAGCTCAGCCGTCTATGGCTACACCTTC	CASSSAVYGYTF
.	TRBV4-3	TRBJ1-2	once	TGCGCCAGCAGCCAAGATTCCGGTCGGACAGACTACTATGGCTACACCTTC	CASSQDSGRTDYYGYTF
.	TRBV20-1	TRBJ1-2	few	TGCAGTGCTAGTCGTTTTAGCCAAACCAACTATGGCTACACCTTC	CSASRFSQTNYGYTF
TRBD2	TRBV11-3	TRBJ2-1	.	TGTGCCAGCAGCTTAGATCGGCTAGCGGGGGTGGGTGAGCAGTTCTTC	CASSLDRLAGVGEQFF
.	TRBV11-3	TRBJ2-1	.	TGTGCCAGCGCCCTTCGGGGGGCTCATCAGTTCTTC	CASALRGAHQFF
TRBD1	TRBV15	TRBJ1-2	few	TGTGCCACCAGCAGAGGGCAGGGGGCAATGAATGGCTACACCTTC	CATSRGQGAMNGYTF
TRBD1	TRBV5-4	TRBJ2-3	.	TGTGCCAGCAGCGCGGACAGGCCGGATACGCAGTATTTT	CASSADRPDTQYF
.	TRBV15	TRBJ2-5	.	TGTGCCACCAGCACCATGATTGGAGGCAGCCAAGAGACCCAGTACTTC	CATSTMIGGSQETQYF
.	TRBV7-9	TRBJ2-2	.	TGTGCCAGCAGCGCCCAGGGGAGGGACACCGGGGAGCTGTTTTTT	CASSAQGRDTGELFF
.	TRBV18	TRBJ1-1	.	TGTGCCAGCTCACAAAAAACCGGGGGGAACACTGAAGCTTTCTTT	CASSQKTGGNTEAFF
.	TRBV9	TRBJ1-1	.	TGTGCCAGCAGCGACAACAGGGAGGGGGACACTGAAGCTTTCTTT	CASSDNREGDTEAFF
TRBD1	TRBV7-8	TRBJ1-1	.	TGTGCCAGCATCACCTCGACAGGGCTAAACACTGAAGCTTTCTTT	CASITSTGLNTEAFF
TRBD1	TRBV5-1	TRBJ2-3	.	TGCGCCAGCAGCAAAGATGGGACAGGGACAGATACGCAGTATTTT	CASSKDGTGTDTQYF
TRBD1	TRBV29-1	TRBJ1-2	.	TGCAGTGCGGGACAGGGGGAAATCTACACCTTC	CSAGQGEIYTF
TRBD1	TRBV2	TRBJ1-2	.	TGTGCCAGCAGTGAACAGGCAGGGGGAAAATATGGCTACACCTTC	CASSEQAGGKYGYTF
.	TRBV3-1/TRBV3-2	TRBJ1-2	.	TGTGCCAGCAGCCAAGCAGGGCGAGGCTATGGCTACACCTTC	CASSQAGRGYGYTF
.	TRBV2	TRBJ1-5	.	TGTGCCAGCAGTGACAGGGATAGCAATCAGCCCCAGCATTTT	CASSDRDSNQPQHF
TRBD2	TRBV7-2	TRBJ2-7	.	TGTGCCAGCAGCCCACTAGCGGGCTCCTACGAGCAGTACTTC	CASSPLAGSYEQYF
TRBD1	TRBV7-2	TRBJ1-5	few	TGTGCCAGCAGCTTGATGGGACAGGGGGCTTGGCAGCCCCAGCATTTT	CASSLMGQGAWQPQHF
TRBD1	TRBV15	TRBJ2-2	.	TGTGCCACCAGCCGACAGGGGGTCTTCCCTAACACCGGGGAGCTGTTTTTT	CATSRQGVFPNTGELFF
.	TRBV5-1	TRBJ1-2	.	TGCGCCAGCAGCCTAATCCGGACCCGCGGGGGGGATGGCTACACCTTC	CASSLIRTRGGDGYTF
.	TRBV5-6	TRBJ1-2	.	TGTGCCAGCAGCTTCAGCTATGGCTACACCTTC	CASSFSYGYTF
TRBD1	TRBV9	TRBJ1-1	.	TGTGCCAGCAGCGGACAGGGGACCCACGGTAATGAAGCTTTCTTT	CASSGQGTHGNEAFF
.	TRBV4-1	TRBJ1-5	.	TGCGCCAGCAGCCAAGATCAGGCAGGGGCCAATCAGCCCCAGCATTTT	CASSQDQAGANQPQHF
.	TRBV20-1	TRBJ2-5	few	TGCAGTGCTAGAGGTCCGGAGACCCAGTACTTC	CSARGPETQYF
.	TRBV19	TRBJ1-1	.	TGTGCCAGTAGCGACAGGAACCCTTGGACTGAAGCTTTCTTT	CASSDRNPWTEAFF
.	TRBV27	TRBJ2-7	.	TGTGCCAGCAGTCACTCGACAGCTTACTACGAGCAGTACTTC	CASSHSTAYYEQYF
.	TRBV18	TRBJ2-7	.	TGTGCCAGCCCAGCAGAAAAGCCAAGGGGGGGGTCAGTTATCGTGGAGCAGTACTTC	CASPAEKPRGGSVIVEQYF
.	TRBV12-3/TRBV12-4	TRBJ1-1	.	TGTGCCAGCAGCCCGAGGGCAGGCACTGAAGCTTTCTTT	CASSPRAGTEAFF
.	TRBV6-5	TRBJ1-1	.	TGTGCCAGCAGTTTCAAAGAGACTGAAGCTTTCTTT	CASSFKETEAFF
.	TRBV21-1	TRBJ1-1	.	TGTGCCAGCAGCCCCCGGACAGACAACACTGAAGCTTTCTTT	CASSPRTDNTEAFF
TRBD1	TRBV5-4	TRBJ1-4	.	TGTGCCAGCAGCTCCACTCCTGACAGGGGTAATGAAAAACTGTTTTTT	CASSSTPDRGNEKLFF
TRBD1	TRBV6-5	TRBJ2-1	.	TGTGCCAGCAGGCCTCCGGGACAGGGCCACAATGAGCAGTTCTTC	CASRPPGQGHNEQFF
TRBD1	TRBV5-4	TRBJ1-2	.	TGTGCCAGCAGCTTGGCGACCCAAGGAGGGACAGGGACAAACACCTTC	CASSLATQGGTGTNTF
.	TRBV4-1	TRBJ2-3	.	TGCGCCAGCAGCCAAGGCCGCGACTCCGTCTATACTAGCACAGATACGCAGTATTTT	CASSQGRDSVYTSTDTQYF
TRBD1	TRBV10-2	TRBJ1-2	.	TGCGCCAGCAGTGTAACAGGGGACGGCTACACCTTC	CASSVTGDGYTF
.	TRBV3-1/TRBV3-2	TRBJ1-5	.	TGTGCCAGCAGCCCCTATCTCTTACAGGTAAATGAGAATCAGCCCCAGCATTTT	CASSPYLLQVNENQPQHF
TRBD1	TRBV4-1	TRBJ2-7	few	TGCGCCAGCAGCCAGGACAGGCATTCCTACGAGCAGTACTTC	CASSQDRHSYEQYF
.	TRBV29-1	TRBJ2-1	.	TGCAGCGTTGAATCAGACACCCACAATGAGCAGTTCTTC	CSVESDTHNEQFF
.	TRBV6-2/TRBV6-3	TRBJ1-1	.	TGTGCCAGCAGTTACGCCCCTACGAGTGAAGCTTTCTTT	CASSYAPTSEAFF
.	TRBV6-2/TRBV6-3	TRBJ1-6	.	TGTGCCAGCAGTTACCTCCGGGAATTTTCCAATTCACCCCTCCACTTT	CASSYLREFSNSPLHF
TRBD1	TRBV2	TRBJ1-4	.	TGTGCCAGCAGTGGACAGGGCGCTGAAAAACTGTTTTTT	CASSGQGAEKLFF
TRBD1	TRBV2	TRBJ2-3	.	TGTGCCAGCTTCAGACCGGGACAGCGCACAGATACGCAGTATTTT	CASFRPGQRTDTQYF
.	TRBV18	TRBJ1-3	.	TGTGCCAGCTCACCAGATCAGTTCTCTGGAAACACCATATATTTT	CASSPDQFSGNTIYF
.	TRBV6-5	TRBJ1-1	.	TGTGCCAGCAGTCGGGACACCCCAGGGGCTTTCTTT	CASSRDTPGAFF
TRBD1	TRBV5-8	TRBJ2-7	.	TGTGCCAGCTCTCCAGGGGGCCCCTACGAGCAGTACTTC	CASSPGGPYEQYF
.	TRBV18	TRBJ1-4	few	TGTGCCAGCTCACCATTTAAGGACAGTGGGAATGAAAAACTGTTTTTT	CASSPFKDSGNEKLFF
TRBD1	TRBV7-2	TRBJ1-1	.	TGTGCCAGCAGCTTTAGGGGGACAGGGGGTAGCACTGAAGCTTTCTTT	CASSFRGTGGSTEAFF
.	TRBV7-2	TRBJ1-6	.	TGTGCCAGCAGCTTAATCTGGCTCGCAGGCCAGAATTCACCCCTCCACTTT	CASSLIWLAGQNSPLHF
.	TRBV6-5	TRBJ2-7	.	TGTGCCAGCAGTCCAGAGACGACTCTCTACGAGCAGTACTTC	CASSPETTLYEQYF
.	TRBV10-2	TRBJ2-7	.	TGCGCCAGCAGTGATGCTGGTCAGGGGTCCTACGAGCAGTACTTC	CASSDAGQGSYEQYF
.	TRBV18	TRBJ1-2	.	TGTGCCAGCTCACCCCAGGGTGAGTATGGCTACACCTTC	CASSPQGEYGYTF
.	TRBV10-1	TRBJ1-3	.	TGCGCCAGCACCGAGGACATTAGCTCTGGAAACACCATATATTTT	CASTEDISSGNTIYF